This T cell receptor (beta chain) was identified during a study of PD-1 blockade in classical Hodgkin lymphoma. Study-level findings and limits: Significant TCR diversity gains by C4D1 occurred in CD4+ but not CD8+ cells.

Germline CDR1 is SQVTM and CDR2 is ANQGSEA. The CDR3 is 13 amino acids. V shed 7 bases and J shed 4 bases, with 16 bases lying between them. By share of the sample, this clone is medium-sized. Antigen unknown. TCRdb's table, derived via immunoSEQ multiplex PCR, lists solely in-frame clones and lacks some. The sample consists of some 30,000 clones, roughly two thirds of them appearing once. Each patient relapsed following autologous stem cell transplantation, and prior brentuximab vedotin exposure differed. Here the sequenced sample was peripheral blood mononuclear cells (PBMCs), taken before the second cycle of nivolumab. The clonotype was recovered from a human donor with classical Hodgkin lymphoma. This chain links TRBV29-1 with TRBJ2-5; a possible D gene is TRBD2 (6 bases). The CDR3 here is CSAGWRGGETQYF. DNA for the CDR3: TGCAGCGCCGGTTGGAGGGGAGGAGAGACCCAGTACTTC.